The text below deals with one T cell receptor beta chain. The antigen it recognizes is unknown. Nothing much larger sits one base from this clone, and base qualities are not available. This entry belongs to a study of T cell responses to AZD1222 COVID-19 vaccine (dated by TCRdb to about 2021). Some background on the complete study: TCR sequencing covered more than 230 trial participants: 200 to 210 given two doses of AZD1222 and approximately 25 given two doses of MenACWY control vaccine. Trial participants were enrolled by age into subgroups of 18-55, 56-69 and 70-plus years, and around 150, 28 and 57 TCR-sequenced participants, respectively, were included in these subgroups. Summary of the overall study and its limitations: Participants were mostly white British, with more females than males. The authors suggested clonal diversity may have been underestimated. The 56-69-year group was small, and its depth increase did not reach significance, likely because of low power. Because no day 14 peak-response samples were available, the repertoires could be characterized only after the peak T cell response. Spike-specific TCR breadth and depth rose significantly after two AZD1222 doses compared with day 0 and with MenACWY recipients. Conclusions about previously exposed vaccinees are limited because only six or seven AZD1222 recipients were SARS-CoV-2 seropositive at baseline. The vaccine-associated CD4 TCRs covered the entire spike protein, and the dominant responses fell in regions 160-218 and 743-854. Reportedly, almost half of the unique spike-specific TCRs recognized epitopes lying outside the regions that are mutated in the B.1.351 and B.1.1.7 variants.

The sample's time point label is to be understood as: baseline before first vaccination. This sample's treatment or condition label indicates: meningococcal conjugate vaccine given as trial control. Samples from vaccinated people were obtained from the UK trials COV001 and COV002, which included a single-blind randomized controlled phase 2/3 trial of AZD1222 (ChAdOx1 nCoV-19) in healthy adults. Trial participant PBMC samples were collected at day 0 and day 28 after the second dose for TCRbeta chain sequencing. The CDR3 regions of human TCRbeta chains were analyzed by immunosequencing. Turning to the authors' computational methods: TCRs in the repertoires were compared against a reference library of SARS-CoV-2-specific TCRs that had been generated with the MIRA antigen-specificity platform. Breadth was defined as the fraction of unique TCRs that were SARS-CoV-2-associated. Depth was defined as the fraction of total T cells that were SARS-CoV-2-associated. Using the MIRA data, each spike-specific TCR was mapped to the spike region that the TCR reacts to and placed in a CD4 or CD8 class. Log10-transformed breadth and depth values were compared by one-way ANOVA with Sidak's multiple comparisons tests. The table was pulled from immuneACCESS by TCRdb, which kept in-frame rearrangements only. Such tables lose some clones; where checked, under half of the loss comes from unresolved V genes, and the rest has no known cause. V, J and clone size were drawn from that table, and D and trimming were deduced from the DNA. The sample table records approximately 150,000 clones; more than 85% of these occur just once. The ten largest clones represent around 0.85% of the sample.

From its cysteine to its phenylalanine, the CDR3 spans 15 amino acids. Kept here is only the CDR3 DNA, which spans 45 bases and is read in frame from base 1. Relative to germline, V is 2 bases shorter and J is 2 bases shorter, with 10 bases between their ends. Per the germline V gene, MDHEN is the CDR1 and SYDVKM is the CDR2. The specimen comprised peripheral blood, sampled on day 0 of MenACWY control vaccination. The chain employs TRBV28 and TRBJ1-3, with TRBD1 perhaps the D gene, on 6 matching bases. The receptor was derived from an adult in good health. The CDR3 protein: CASSLRGAAGNTIYF. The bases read TGTGCCAGCAGTTTACGGGGGGCGGCTGGAAACACCATATATTTT.